The clone carrying this T cell receptor beta chain was found many times. This sample was taken from a study of early T cells in non-severe SARS-CoV-2 infection. TCRdb re-derived calls from the 5' RACE reads in MiXCR, one entry per CDR3 protein. The profile shows about 54,000 distinct CDR3 sequences, about 8% of them singletons. There are 13 residues in the CDR3. In germline, CDR1 is SGHRS, CDR2 YFSETQ. Trimming cost V 4 bases and J 10 bases, with 15 bases left between them. The V and J genes are TRBV5-1 and TRBJ2-1, with a possible D match to TRBD1 (6 bases). This clonotype was sampled from an adult who was a healthcare worker with PCR-confirmed SARS-CoV-2 infection or an uninfected control (not recorded which). The sequences come from whole blood, collected at baseline. CDR3 bases: TGCGCCAGCAGCACCGGGGCAGGGGTAGAGCAGTTCTTC. Translated: CASSTGAGVEQFF.